The table lists the clone carrying this T cell receptor beta chain with a few counts. Antigen specificity is unknown. The junction departs from germline at one end; a sequencing error may be responsible. Every patient was untreated before thyroid surgery. This CDR3 spans 13 amino acids. CDR1 is LGHNT and CDR2 is FRNRAP in the germline V gene. Under the authors' procedure: Construction of a distant-metastasis classifier for papillary thyroid cancer relied on CDR3 differences across clinicopathological groups. Using MiXCR, TCRdb reanalyzed the PCR reads. TCRdb's processing, not the authors' own work, is the source of the V and J calls. The sample shows 15,000 to 20,000 clones, about a quarter of them seen only once. The data stem from a study of metastatic and nonmetastatic thyroid tumors. Whole-study context: Repertoire data that came from the blood and tumor or nodule tissue of malignant and benign thyroid patients were compared. Whole-study results and caveats: Reportedly, malignant thyroid tumors had significantly higher TCR beta diversity than benign nodules, in blood and tumor.

The TCR originated in a female donor with papillary thyroid cancer or a benign thyroid nodule (not recorded which). Some clones in this sample may be carry-over from other donors' samples. The genes are TRBV12-5 and TRBJ1-6; D uncertain. Sequencing was carried out using tumor tissue. In DNA form, the CDR3 reads TGTGCTAGTGGTTTGGGCGGGAATTCGCCCCTCCACTTT. It is translated as CASGLGGNSPLHF.